The subject of this entry is one T cell receptor beta chain. This entry is derived from a study of blood T cell repertoires in COVID-19. For the study at large: Samples came from the United States, Italy and Spain, spanning acute and convalescent COVID-19. Sources were T cells, B-cell-depleted T cells, or PBMCs; the material itself was cDNA or gDNA.

The V and J ends lost 4 bases and 5 bases respectively, with 15 bases between them. Germline assignment: CDR1 LGHDT and CDR2 YNNKEL (reference sequence). The CDR3 is 15 amino acids. Original handling: Amplifying reference gene primers gave estimates of nucleated cell counts. Sequenced by immunoSEQ multiplex PCR; TCRdb stores in-frame clones only, minus some. Clone size and the V and J calls come from that table; the DNA yielded D and trimming. The sample has approximately 210,000 clones; around four fifths are singletons. The sequencing input was peripheral blood. This chain links TRBV3-1 (or the pseudogene TRBV3-2) with TRBJ2-1; weak D call: TRBD2 (6 bases). The sequence derives from a woman between 70 and 85 years old with active or convalescent COVID-19. CDR3 sequence reads: CASSPLNRLDNEQFF. Written as DNA, the CDR3 is TGTGCCAGCAGCCCTTTGAATCGACTAGACAATGAGCAGTTCTTC.